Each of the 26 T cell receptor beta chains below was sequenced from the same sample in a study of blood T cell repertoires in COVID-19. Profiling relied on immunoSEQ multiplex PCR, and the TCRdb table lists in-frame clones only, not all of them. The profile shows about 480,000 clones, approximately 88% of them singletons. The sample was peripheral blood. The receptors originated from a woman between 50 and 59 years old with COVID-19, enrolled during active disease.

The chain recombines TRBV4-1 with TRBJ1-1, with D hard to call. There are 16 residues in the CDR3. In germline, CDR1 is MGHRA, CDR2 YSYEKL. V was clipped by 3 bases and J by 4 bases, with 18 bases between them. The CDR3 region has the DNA TGCGCCAGCAGCCAGATGTTTTTGGCGGCGAGCACTGAAGCTTTCTTT. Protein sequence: CASSQMFLAASTEAFF.

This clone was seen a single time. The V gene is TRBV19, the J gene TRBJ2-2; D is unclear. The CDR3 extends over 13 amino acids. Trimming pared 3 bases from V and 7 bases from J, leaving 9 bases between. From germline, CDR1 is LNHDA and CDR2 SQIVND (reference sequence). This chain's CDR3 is CASSILGIGELFF. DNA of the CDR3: TGTGCCAGTAGTATCCTCGGTATCGGGGAGCTGTTTTTT.

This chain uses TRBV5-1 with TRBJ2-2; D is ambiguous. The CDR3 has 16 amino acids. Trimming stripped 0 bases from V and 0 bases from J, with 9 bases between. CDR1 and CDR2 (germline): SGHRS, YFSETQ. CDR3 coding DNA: TGCGCCAGCAGCTTGGTTGGAGCCTCGAACACCGGGGAGCTGTTTTTT. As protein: CASSLVGASNTGELFF.

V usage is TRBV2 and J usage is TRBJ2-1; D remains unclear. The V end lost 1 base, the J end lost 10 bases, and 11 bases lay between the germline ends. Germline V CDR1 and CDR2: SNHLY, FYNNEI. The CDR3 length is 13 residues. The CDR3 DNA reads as TGTGCCAGCAGTGAAGGGTGGGCACGGGAGCAGTTCTTC. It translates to CASSEGWAREQFF.

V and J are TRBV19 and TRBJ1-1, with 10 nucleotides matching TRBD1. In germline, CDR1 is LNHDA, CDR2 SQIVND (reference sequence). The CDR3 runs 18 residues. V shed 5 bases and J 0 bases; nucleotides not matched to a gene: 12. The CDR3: CASSRGEGTGEVNTEAFF. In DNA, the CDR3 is TGTGCCAGTAGTCGGGGGGAAGGGACAGGGGAAGTGAACACTGAAGCTTTCTTT.

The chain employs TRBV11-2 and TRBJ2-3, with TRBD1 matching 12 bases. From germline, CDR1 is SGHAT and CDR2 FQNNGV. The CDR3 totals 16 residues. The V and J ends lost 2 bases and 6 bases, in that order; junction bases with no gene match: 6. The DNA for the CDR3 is TGTGCCAGCAGCTTACTGGGACAGGGGGCGTGGGATACGCAGTATTTT. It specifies CASSLLGQGAWDTQYF.

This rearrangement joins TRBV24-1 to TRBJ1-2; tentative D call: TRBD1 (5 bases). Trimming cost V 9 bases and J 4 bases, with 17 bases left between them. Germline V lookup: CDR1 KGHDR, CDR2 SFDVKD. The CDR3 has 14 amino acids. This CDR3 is CATWLGRVGYGYTF. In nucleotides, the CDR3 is TGTGCCACCTGGTTAGGCAGGGTGGGCTATGGCTACACCTTC.

DNA for the CDR3: TGTGCCAGCAGCCAAGAGGGGGCCTACACCTTC. Amino acid sequence: CASSQEGAYTF. The genes are TRBV3-1 (or the pseudogene TRBV3-2) and TRBJ1-2, with D perhaps matching TRBD1 (6 bases). Germline CDR1 LGHDT, CDR2 YNNKEL (reference sequence). Trimming took off 0 bases at V and 10 bases at J, with 6 bases between the two ends. The CDR3 loop spans 11 amino acids.

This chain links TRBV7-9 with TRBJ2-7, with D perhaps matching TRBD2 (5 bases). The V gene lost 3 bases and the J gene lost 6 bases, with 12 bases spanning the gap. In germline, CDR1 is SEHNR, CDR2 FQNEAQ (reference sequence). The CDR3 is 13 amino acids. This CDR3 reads CASSFLGTSEQYF. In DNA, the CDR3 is TGTGCCAGCAGCTTTCTGGGTACTAGCGAGCAGTACTTC.

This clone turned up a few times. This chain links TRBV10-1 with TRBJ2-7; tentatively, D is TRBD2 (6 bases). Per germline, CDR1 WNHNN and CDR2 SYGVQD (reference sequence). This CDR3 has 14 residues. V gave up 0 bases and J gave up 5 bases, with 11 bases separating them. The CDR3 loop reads CASSESPGGDEQYF. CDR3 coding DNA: TGCGCCAGCAGTGAGTCACCCGGAGGGGACGAGCAGTACTTC.

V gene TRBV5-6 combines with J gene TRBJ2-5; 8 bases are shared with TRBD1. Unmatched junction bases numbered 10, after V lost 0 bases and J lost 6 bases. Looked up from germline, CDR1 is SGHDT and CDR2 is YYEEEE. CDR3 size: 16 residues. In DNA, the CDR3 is TGTGCCAGCAGCTTGGTTGGGGACAGGAGGGGAAAGACCCAGTACTTC. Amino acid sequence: CASSLVGDRRGKTQYF. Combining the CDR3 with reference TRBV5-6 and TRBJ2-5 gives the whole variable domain DAGVTQSPTHLIKTRGQQVTLRCSPKSGHDTVSWYQQALGQGPQFIFQYYEEEERQRGNFPDRFSGHQFPNYSSELNVNALLLGDSALYLCASSLVGDRRGKTQYFGPGTRLLVL.

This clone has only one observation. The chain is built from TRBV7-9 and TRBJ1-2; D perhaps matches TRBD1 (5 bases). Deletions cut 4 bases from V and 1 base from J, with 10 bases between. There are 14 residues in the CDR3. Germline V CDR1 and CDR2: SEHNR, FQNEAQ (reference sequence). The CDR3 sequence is CASSSRDSNYGYTF. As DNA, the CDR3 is TGTGCCAGCAGCTCCCGAGACAGTAACTATGGCTACACCTTC.

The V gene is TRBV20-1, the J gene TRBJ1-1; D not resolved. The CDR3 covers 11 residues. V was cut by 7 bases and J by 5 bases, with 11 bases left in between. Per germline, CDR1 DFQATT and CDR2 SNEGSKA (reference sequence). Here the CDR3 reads CSVVPGTEAFF. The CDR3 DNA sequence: TGCAGTGTCGTGCCGGGGACTGAAGCTTTCTTT.

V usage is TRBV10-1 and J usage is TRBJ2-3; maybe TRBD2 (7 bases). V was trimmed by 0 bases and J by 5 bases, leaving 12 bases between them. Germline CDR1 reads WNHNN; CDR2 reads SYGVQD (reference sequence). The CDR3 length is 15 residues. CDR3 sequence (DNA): TGCGCCAGCAGTGAGTCGCACGGGGGGCAAGATACGCAGTATTTT. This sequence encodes CASSESHGGQDTQYF.

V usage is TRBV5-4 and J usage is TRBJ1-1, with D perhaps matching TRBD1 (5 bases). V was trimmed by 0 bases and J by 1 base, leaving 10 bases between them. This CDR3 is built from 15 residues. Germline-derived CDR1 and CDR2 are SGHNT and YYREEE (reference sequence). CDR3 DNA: TGTGCCAGCAGCTTGGGTGACAGATCGAACACTGAAGCTTTCTTT. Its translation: CASSLGDRSNTEAFF.

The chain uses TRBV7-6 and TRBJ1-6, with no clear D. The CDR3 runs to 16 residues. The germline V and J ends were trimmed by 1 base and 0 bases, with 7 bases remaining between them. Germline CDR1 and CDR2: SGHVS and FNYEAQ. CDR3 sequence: CASSLEGSSYNSPLHF. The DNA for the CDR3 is TGTGCCAGCAGCTTAGAAGGGAGCTCCTATAATTCACCCCTCCACTTT.

The CDR3 is CASSFGSGNIQYF. CDR3 in DNA: TGTGCCAGCAGTTTCGGATCGGGGAACATTCAGTACTTC. This rearrangement joins TRBV28 to TRBJ2-4; tentative D call: TRBD2 (5 bases). CDR1 and CDR2 from the germline V gene are MDHEN and SYDVKM. V was clipped by 3 bases and J by 7 bases, with 10 bases between them. CDR3 length equals 13 residues.

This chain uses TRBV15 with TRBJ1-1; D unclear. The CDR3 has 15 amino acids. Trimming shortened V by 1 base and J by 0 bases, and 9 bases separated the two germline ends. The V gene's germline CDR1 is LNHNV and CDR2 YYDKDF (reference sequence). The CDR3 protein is CATSRGIALNTEAFF. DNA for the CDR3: TGTGCCACCAGCAGAGGCATAGCCTTGAACACTGAAGCTTTCTTT.

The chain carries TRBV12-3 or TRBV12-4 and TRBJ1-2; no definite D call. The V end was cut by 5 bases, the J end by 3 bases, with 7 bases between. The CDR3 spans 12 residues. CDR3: CASSPVDYGYTF. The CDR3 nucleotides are TGTGCCAGCAGTCCTGTTGACTATGGCTACACCTTC.

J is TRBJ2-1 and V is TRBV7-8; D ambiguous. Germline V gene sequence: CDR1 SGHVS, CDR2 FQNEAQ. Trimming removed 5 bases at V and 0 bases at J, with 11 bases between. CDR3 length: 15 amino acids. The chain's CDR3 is CASSMTFNSYNEQFF. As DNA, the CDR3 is TGTGCCAGCAGCATGACTTTCAACTCCTACAATGAGCAGTTCTTC.

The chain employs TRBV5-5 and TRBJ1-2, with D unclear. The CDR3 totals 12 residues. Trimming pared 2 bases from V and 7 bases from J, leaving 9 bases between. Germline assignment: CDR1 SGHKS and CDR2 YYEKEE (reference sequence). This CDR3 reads CASSFQEGGYTF. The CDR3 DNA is TGTGCCAGCAGCTTCCAGGAGGGTGGCTACACCTTC.

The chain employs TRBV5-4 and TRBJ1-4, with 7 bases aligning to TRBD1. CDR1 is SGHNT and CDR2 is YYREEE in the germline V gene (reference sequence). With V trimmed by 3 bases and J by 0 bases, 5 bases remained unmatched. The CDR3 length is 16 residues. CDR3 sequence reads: CASSYTGDATNEKLFF. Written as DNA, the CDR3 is TGTGCCAGCAGCTATACAGGGGACGCAACTAATGAAAAACTGTTTTTT.

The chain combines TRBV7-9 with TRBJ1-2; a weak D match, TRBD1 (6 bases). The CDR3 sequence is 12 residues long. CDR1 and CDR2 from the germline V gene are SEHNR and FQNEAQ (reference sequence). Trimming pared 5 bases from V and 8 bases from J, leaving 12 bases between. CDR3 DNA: TGTGCCAGCAGCATAGGGGACAACGGCTACACCTTC. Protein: CASSIGDNGYTF.

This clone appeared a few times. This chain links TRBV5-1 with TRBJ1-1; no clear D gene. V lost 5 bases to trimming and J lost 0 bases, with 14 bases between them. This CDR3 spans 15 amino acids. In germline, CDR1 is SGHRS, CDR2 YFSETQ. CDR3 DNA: TGCGCCAGCAGTCTATCCTCGAGTATGAACACTGAAGCTTTCTTT. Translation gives CASSLSSSMNTEAFF.

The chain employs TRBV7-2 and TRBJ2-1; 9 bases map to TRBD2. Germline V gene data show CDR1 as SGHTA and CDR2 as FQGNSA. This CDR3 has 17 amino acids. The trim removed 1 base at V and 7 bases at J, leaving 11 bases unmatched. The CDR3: CASSLVNRGGAKNEQFF. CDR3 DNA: TGTGCCAGCAGCTTAGTGAATCGCGGGGGGGCCAAGAATGAGCAGTTCTTC.

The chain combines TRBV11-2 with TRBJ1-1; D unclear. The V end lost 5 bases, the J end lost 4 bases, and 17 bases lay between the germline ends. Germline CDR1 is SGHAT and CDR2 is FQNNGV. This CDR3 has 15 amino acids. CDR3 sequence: CASSPRTGIGTEAFF. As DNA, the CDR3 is TGTGCCAGCAGCCCCAGGACGGGAATAGGCACTGAAGCTTTCTTT.